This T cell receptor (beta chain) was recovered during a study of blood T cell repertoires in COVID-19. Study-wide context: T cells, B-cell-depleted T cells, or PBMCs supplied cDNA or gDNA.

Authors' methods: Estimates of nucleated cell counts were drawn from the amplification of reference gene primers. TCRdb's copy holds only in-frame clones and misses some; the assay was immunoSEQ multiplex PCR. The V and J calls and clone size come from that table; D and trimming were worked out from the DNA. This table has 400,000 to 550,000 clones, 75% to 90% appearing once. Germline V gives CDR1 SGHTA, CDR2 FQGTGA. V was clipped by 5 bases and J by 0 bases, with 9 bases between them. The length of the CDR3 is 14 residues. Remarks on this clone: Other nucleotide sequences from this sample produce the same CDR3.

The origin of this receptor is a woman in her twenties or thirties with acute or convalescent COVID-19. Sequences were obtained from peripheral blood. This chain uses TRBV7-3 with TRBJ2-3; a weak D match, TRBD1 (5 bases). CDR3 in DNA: TGTGCCAGCAGCCTAGGACAAAGCACAGATACGCAGTATTTT. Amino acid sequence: CASSLGQSTDTQYF.